These T cell receptor beta chains were read from a single sample in a study of T cells after yellow fever vaccination. MiXCR, run by TCRdb on the 5' RACE reads, gives a single entry per CDR3 protein. The sample includes 120,000 to 150,000 distinct CDR3 sequences, roughly 8.2% of them seen just once. The sequencing used CD4+ T cells sorted from PBMCs, collected 5 days after the yellow fever booster vaccination. Every receptor here comes from a man in his thirties or forties who received the YFV17D yellow fever vaccine. Both conserved end residues are part of each CDR3. A D gene is named only where the DNA matches it firmly. Part of the rows lack a size; the others show once, few, many or a class for expanded clones.

clone_size | d_call | j_call | v_call | cdr3_nt | cdr3_aa
many | TRBD1 | TRBJ2-3 | TRBV10-2 | TGCGCCAGCAGTCCCGGGGACAGGGTGACGGATACGCAGTATTTT | CASSPGDRVTDTQYF
many | - | TRBJ1-4 | TRBV23-1 | TGCGCCAGCAGTCAACGAAACGTCTCTAATGAAAAACTGTTTTTT | CASSQRNVSNEKLFF
many | TRBD2 | TRBJ2-1 | TRBV7-8 | TGTGCCAGCAGCTTTTCACTAGCGACTGAGCAGTTCTTC | CASSFSLATEQFF
many | - | TRBJ2-1 | TRBV7-2 | TGTGCCAGCACCCAGGGGGGGGACAATGAGCAGTTCTTC | CASTQGGDNEQFF
many | TRBD2 | TRBJ2-3 | TRBV29-1 | TGCAGCCTTGGTTTGGCGGGAGGTCCCACAGATACGCAGTATTTT | CSLGLAGGPTDTQYF
many | TRBD1 | TRBJ2-1 | TRBV20-1 | TGCAGTGCAGCGCAGGGGGTCTACAATGAGCAGTTCTTC | CSAAQGVYNEQFF
- | - | TRBJ2-1 | TRBV19 | TGTGCCAGTAGTACCAGACTAGGATCCTACAATGAGCAGTTCTTC | CASSTRLGSYNEQFF
- | - | TRBJ2-7 | TRBV20-1 | TGCAGTGCTAGAGTAGCTAGCGCCTACGAGCAGTACTTC | CSARVASAYEQYF
- | - | TRBJ2-1 | TRBV10-2 | TGCGCCAGCAGTGATGAGGGGGACAATGAGCAGTTCTTC | CASSDEGDNEQFF
few | TRBD2 | TRBJ2-7 | TRBV11-2 | TGTGCCAGCAGCTTAGGGGGGCCCGCCGGGACTAGAACGAGTGAGCAGTACTTC | CASSLGGPAGTRTSEQYF